This T cell receptor (beta chain) was profiled in a study of blood T cell repertoires in COVID-19. Looking at the study overall: Acute and convalescent COVID-19 samples came from the United States, Italy and Spain. Sample material is recorded as cDNA or gDNA derived from T cells, B-cell-depleted T cells, or PBMCs.

Per germline, CDR1 SEHNR and CDR2 FQNEAQ (reference sequence). The CDR3 spans 15 residues. Concerning this clone itself: Its ends do not fully match the called genes, so a read error is possible.

The authors' processing: The assay estimated nucleated cells by amplifying reference gene primers. Repertoires were generated with immunoSEQ multiplex PCR, while TCRdb's copy carries only in-frame clones and drops some. The DNA was the basis for D and trimming; V, J and clone size are from that table. The sample holds about 120,000 clones, around 86% seen once. Material: peripheral blood. The chain uses TRBV7-9 and TRBJ2-3; 8 bases line up with TRBD2. The TCR was taken from a woman in her 70s with acute or convalescent COVID-19. CDR3 loop: CASSFSGVRTDTQYF. The CDR3 DNA sequence: TGTGCCAGCAGCTTTAGCGGGGTTCGCACAGATACGCAATATTTT. Drawing the rest from reference TRBV7-9 and TRBJ2-3, the complete variable domain is DTGVSQNPRHKITKRGQNVTFRCDPISEHNRLYWYRQTLGQGPEFLTYFQNEAQLEKSRLLSDRFSAERPKGSFSTLEIQRTEQGDSAMYLCASSFSGVRTDTQYFGPGTRLTVL.